A single T cell receptor beta chain is shown here with its context. Its antigen target is currently unknown. Per-base qualities were not stored, and no clone one base away is much larger. The data stem from a study of T cell responses to AZD1222 COVID-19 vaccine (dated by TCRdb to the early 2020s). Notes on the research overall: AZD1222 recipients whose second dose came at about 4 weeks and those whose second dose came at about 12 weeks were combined into one group, since spike-specific TCR depth and breadth did not differ between the two schedules. Trial participants were enrolled into age subgroups of 18-55, 56-69 and 70-plus years, which contained about 160, 30 and 59 TCR-sequenced participants, respectively. TCR sequencing covered approximately 230 trial participants: roughly 200 given two doses of AZD1222 and some 25 given two doses of MenACWY control vaccine.

The CDR3 regions of human TCRbeta chains were subjected to immunosequencing. The authors processed their data as follows. TCRs in the repertoires were compared against a reference library of SARS-CoV-2-specific TCRs that had been generated with the MIRA antigen-specificity platform. Breadth was defined as the fraction of unique TCRs that were SARS-CoV-2-associated. Depth was defined as the fraction of total T cells that were SARS-CoV-2-associated. Using the MIRA data, each spike-specific TCR was assigned both to the spike region to which the TCR was reactive and to a CD4 or CD8 class. Log10-transformed breadth and depth values were compared by one-way ANOVA with Sidak's multiple comparisons tests. Sourced from immuneACCESS, this table was stored by TCRdb with only in-frame sequences that have V and J called. A share of the clones is absent; for the studies checked, an unresolved V gene accounts for under half, and the remainder has no known explanation. V, J and clone size were drawn from that table, and D and trimming were deduced from the DNA. The sample profile shows about 130,000 clones; roughly 93% of them were found once. Roughly 7.2% of the sample comes from the top ten.

Broad study findings and their caveats: Participants were mostly white British and included more females than males, and it was suggested by the authors that clonal diversity may have been underestimated. A significant rise in spike-specific TCR breadth and depth was observed after two AZD1222 doses relative to day 0 and relative to MenACWY recipients. Conclusions about previously exposed vaccinees are limited because only six or seven AZD1222 recipients were SARS-CoV-2 seropositive at baseline. Vaccine-associated CD4 TCRs spanned the whole spike protein, with dominant responses in regions 160-218 and 743-854. The 56-69-year group was small, and its depth increase did not reach significance, likely because of low power. Because no samples from the day 14 peak response were available, repertoires could be characterized only after the peak T cell response. Reportedly, almost half of the unique spike-specific TCRs recognized epitopes lying outside the regions that are mutated in the B.1.351 and B.1.1.7 variants.

Trimming costs V 1 base and J 10 bases, and their ends lie 11 bases apart. The CDR3 measures 13 amino acids from cysteine to phenylalanine. The retained sequence is limited to the CDR3, 39 bases, with the frame set at the first base. CDR1 and CDR2 are drawn from the germline V gene: SGHDN, FVKESK. What the time point label conveys for this sample: baseline before first vaccination. Samples from vaccinated people were obtained from the UK trials COV001 and COV002, which included a single-blind randomized controlled phase 2/3 trial of AZD1222 (ChAdOx1 nCoV-19) in healthy adults. For TCRbeta chain sequencing, PBMC samples from trial participants were taken at day 0 and at day 28 after the second dose.

The sample was peripheral blood, taken on day 0 of AZD1222 vaccination. The chain uses TRBV14 and TRBJ2-1; the D gene assignment is ambiguous. The receptor comes from an adult in good health. The sequenced DNA is TGTGCCAGCAGCCAAGGGCCCTTGGACGAGCAGTTCTTC. Its product reads: CASSQGPLDEQFF.